Listed below are T cell receptor beta chains from one sample, sequenced in a study of PD-L1 blockade in urothelial cancer. Data came from immunoSEQ multiplex PCR; TCRdb stores just in-frame clones and leaves some out. The repertoire holds around 66,000 clones, 88% seen once, with about 10% in the top ten. Sequences were derived from PBMCs, sampled around atezolizumab (anti-PD-L1) treatment. The receptors derive from a man aged 60 to 75 with urothelial cancer. Each CDR3 is given with its conserved first and last residue. A D gene is named only where the DNA matches it firmly. Size values are once, few and many counts, or a class for expanded clones, and some rows have none.

clone_size: once; v_call: TRBV7-3; j_call: TRBJ2-1; d_call: .; cdr3_aa: CASSTIPGLQFF; cdr3_nt: TGTGCCAGCAGCACTATCCCGGGACTGCAGTTCTTC
clone_size: few; v_call: TRBV6-1; j_call: TRBJ2-1; d_call: .; cdr3_aa: CASSEAGSYNEQFF; cdr3_nt: TGTGCCAGCAGTGAGGCGGGCTCCTACAATGAGCAGTTCTTC
clone_size: few; v_call: TRBV14; j_call: TRBJ1-1; d_call: .; cdr3_aa: CASSQARGGTEAFF; cdr3_nt: TGTGCCAGCAGCCAAGCAAGGGGTGGCACTGAAGCTTTCTTT
clone_size: .; v_call: TRBV30; j_call: TRBJ1-4; d_call: TRBD1; cdr3_aa: CAWSPGQGNEKLFF; cdr3_nt: TGTGCCTGGAGTCCCGGACAGGGGAATGAAAAACTGTTTTTT
clone_size: .; v_call: TRBV7-9; j_call: TRBJ1-4; d_call: TRBD1; cdr3_aa: CASSPLTGEGEKLFF; cdr3_nt: TGTGCCAGCAGCCCCTTGACAGGGGAAGGAGAAAAACTGTTTTTT
clone_size: .; v_call: TRBV18; j_call: TRBJ1-1; d_call: .; cdr3_aa: CASSEVQGLTEAFF; cdr3_nt: TGTGCCAGCTCCGAAGTTCAGGGACTCACTGAAGCTTTCTTT
clone_size: .; v_call: TRBV14; j_call: TRBJ1-6; d_call: .; cdr3_aa: CASSQDTPLGNSPLHF; cdr3_nt: TGTGCCAGCAGCCAAGATACGCCCCTCGGGAATTCACCCCTCCACTTT
clone_size: .; v_call: TRBV2; j_call: TRBJ1-1; d_call: TRBD1; cdr3_aa: CTDRGDLNTEAFF; cdr3_nt: TGTACCGACAGGGGAGATCTGAACACTGAAGCTTTCTTT
clone_size: .; v_call: TRBV5-4; j_call: TRBJ2-5; d_call: TRBD2; cdr3_aa: CASSPGGVTGETQYF; cdr3_nt: TGTGCCAGCAGCCCGGGGGGGGTGACGGGAGAGACCCAGTACTTC
clone_size: .; v_call: TRBV9; j_call: TRBJ2-1; d_call: TRBD2; cdr3_aa: CASSAPGGGEPNEQFF; cdr3_nt: TGTGCCAGCAGCGCCCCCGGGGGAGGGGAGCCCAATGAGCAGTTCTTC
clone_size: .; v_call: TRBV4-2; j_call: TRBJ1-5; d_call: .; cdr3_aa: CASSQGGTGKGQPQHF; cdr3_nt: TGTGCCAGCAGCCAAGGAGGAACAGGGAAAGGTCAGCCCCAGCATTTT
clone_size: .; v_call: TRBV6-5; j_call: TRBJ2-3; d_call: TRBD2; cdr3_aa: CASSYGGRRTDTQYF; cdr3_nt: TGTGCCAGCAGTTACGGCGGGAGACGCACAGATACGCAGTATTTT
clone_size: .; v_call: TRBV5-1; j_call: TRBJ2-3; d_call: TRBD1; cdr3_aa: CASSLTGAADTQYF; cdr3_nt: TGCGCCAGCAGCTTGACAGGGGCGGCAGATACGCAGTATTTT
clone_size: .; v_call: TRBV18; j_call: TRBJ2-7; d_call: .; cdr3_aa: CASSPPVSPYEQYF; cdr3_nt: TGTGCCAGCTCACCCCCCGTATCTCCCTACGAGCAGTACTTC
clone_size: .; v_call: TRBV5-1; j_call: TRBJ2-3; d_call: TRBD2; cdr3_aa: CASSGEGSLPDTQYF; cdr3_nt: TGCGCCAGCAGCGGGGAGGGGTCCCTCCCAGATACGCAGTATTTT
clone_size: .; v_call: TRBV14; j_call: TRBJ1-2; d_call: TRBD1; cdr3_aa: CASSLLGQAYYGYTF; cdr3_nt: TGTGCCAGCAGCCTCCTCGGACAGGCCTACTATGGCTACACCTTC
clone_size: once; v_call: TRBV6-1; j_call: TRBJ2-1; d_call: TRBD2; cdr3_aa: CASSLTGGTYNEQFF; cdr3_nt: TGTGCCAGCAGCCTCACCGGGGGGACCTACAATGAGCAGTTCTTC
clone_size: .; v_call: TRBV13; j_call: TRBJ2-5; d_call: TRBD1; cdr3_aa: CASSPEDRGRQETQYF; cdr3_nt: TGTGCCAGCAGCCCAGAGGACAGGGGGCGTCAAGAGACCCAGTACTTC
clone_size: .; v_call: TRBV11-3; j_call: TRBJ1-6; d_call: TRBD1; cdr3_aa: CASSHRQGHSPLHF; cdr3_nt: TGTGCCAGCAGCCACCGACAGGGTCATTCACCCCTCCACTTT
clone_size: .; v_call: TRBV19; j_call: TRBJ1-5; d_call: .; cdr3_aa: CASSIKLVRGNSNQPQHF; cdr3_nt: TGTGCCAGTAGTATCAAATTGGTAAGAGGAAATAGCAATCAGCCCCAGCATTTT
clone_size: .; v_call: TRBV4-3; j_call: TRBJ2-7; d_call: TRBD2; cdr3_aa: CASSQDGAGGREQYF; cdr3_nt: TGCGCCAGCAGCCAAGATGGAGCGGGAGGACGCGAGCAGTACTTC
clone_size: .; v_call: TRBV10-3; j_call: TRBJ1-6; d_call: .; cdr3_aa: CAISESFVGQSSYNSPLHF; cdr3_nt: TGTGCCATCAGTGAGTCGTTCGTAGGACAGAGCTCCTATAATTCACCCCTCCACTTT
clone_size: .; v_call: TRBV5-1; j_call: TRBJ2-7; d_call: .; cdr3_aa: CASSLLELTYEQYF; cdr3_nt: TGCGCCAGCAGCTTATTAGAGTTAACCTACGAGCAGTACTTC
clone_size: .; v_call: TRBV5-4; j_call: TRBJ2-7; d_call: .; cdr3_aa: CASSSRPLARTYEQYF; cdr3_nt: TGTGCCAGCAGCTCCCGCCCACTAGCAAGGACGTACGAGCAGTACTTC
clone_size: .; v_call: TRBV28; j_call: TRBJ2-5; d_call: TRBD2; cdr3_aa: CASQTVRFNSGSQETQYF; cdr3_nt: TGTGCCAGCCAAACGGTACGGTTCAATAGCGGGAGTCAAGAGACCCAGTACTTC
clone_size: .; v_call: TRBV5-1; j_call: TRBJ1-2; d_call: .; cdr3_aa: CASSPTERNYGYTF; cdr3_nt: TGCGCCAGCAGCCCAACAGAACGAAACTATGGCTACACCTTC
clone_size: .; v_call: TRBV6-5; j_call: TRBJ2-1; d_call: TRBD2; cdr3_aa: CASSLLAGGRYEQFF; cdr3_nt: TGTGCCAGCAGTCTACTAGCGGGGGGGCGGTATGAGCAGTTCTTC
clone_size: .; v_call: TRBV30; j_call: TRBJ1-5; d_call: .; cdr3_aa: CAWESGRGPQHF; cdr3_nt: TGTGCCTGGGAATCGGGTAGGGGGCCCCAGCATTTT
clone_size: .; v_call: TRBV5-1; j_call: TRBJ2-7; d_call: TRBD1; cdr3_aa: CASSSGTGGYEQYF; cdr3_nt: TGCGCCAGCAGCTCAGGGACAGGGGGCTACGAGCAGTACTTC
clone_size: .; v_call: TRBV29-1; j_call: TRBJ2-2; d_call: .; cdr3_aa: CSVGQGAGELFF; cdr3_nt: TGCAGCGTCGGGCAGGGCGCCGGGGAGCTGTTTTTT
clone_size: .; v_call: TRBV18; j_call: TRBJ2-7; d_call: .; cdr3_aa: CASSPYRDSLYEQYF; cdr3_nt: TGTGCCAGCTCACCATACCGAGACAGCCTATACGAGCAGTACTTC
clone_size: .; v_call: TRBV5-4; j_call: TRBJ1-2; d_call: TRBD1; cdr3_aa: CASSRAGTANYGYTF; cdr3_nt: TGTGCCAGCAGCCGAGCCGGGACAGCTAACTATGGCTACACCTTC
clone_size: .; v_call: TRBV6-5; j_call: TRBJ1-1; d_call: .; cdr3_aa: CASRSPGQTTEAFF; cdr3_nt: TGTGCCAGCAGATCCCCAGGACAGACCACTGAAGCTTTCTTT
clone_size: once; v_call: TRBV28; j_call: TRBJ1-2; d_call: TRBD1; cdr3_aa: CASSSYRGANYGYTF; cdr3_nt: TGTGCCAGCAGTTCCTACAGGGGAGCTAACTATGGCTACACCTTC
clone_size: once; v_call: TRBV5-4; j_call: TRBJ2-1; d_call: TRBD1; cdr3_aa: CASSLDRGSYNEQFF; cdr3_nt: TGTGCCAGCAGCTTGGACAGGGGCTCCTACAATGAGCAGTTCTTC
clone_size: once; v_call: TRBV5-1; j_call: TRBJ2-1; d_call: .; cdr3_aa: CASSLRRGSGTASHNEQFF; cdr3_nt: TGCGCCAGCAGCTTGAGGCGGGGCTCCGGGACAGCCTCTCATAATGAGCAGTTCTTC
clone_size: .; v_call: TRBV5-6; j_call: TRBJ1-2; d_call: .; cdr3_aa: CASQGGGRTYGYTF; cdr3_nt: TGTGCCTCCCAAGGGGGGGGGAGGACCTATGGCTACACCTTC
clone_size: .; v_call: TRBV6-1; j_call: TRBJ1-4; d_call: TRBD1; cdr3_aa: CASSEGGTDNEKLFF; cdr3_nt: TGTGCCAGCAGTGAAGGGGGGACAGATAATGAAAAACTGTTTTTT
clone_size: .; v_call: TRBV28; j_call: TRBJ2-7; d_call: .; cdr3_aa: CASSRDIKEQYF; cdr3_nt: TGTGCCAGCAGTCGGGACATTAAGGAGCAGTACTTC
clone_size: .; v_call: TRBV5-1; j_call: TRBJ2-3; d_call: .; cdr3_aa: CASSTGYSGDTQYF; cdr3_nt: TGCGCCAGCAGCACAGGGTACAGCGGAGATACGCAGTATTTT
clone_size: .; v_call: TRBV2; j_call: TRBJ2-1; d_call: TRBD2; cdr3_aa: CASSERVAAGGVF; cdr3_nt: TGTGCCAGCAGTGAAAGGGTCGCAGCGGGGGGGGTCTTC
clone_size: few; v_call: TRBV6-5; j_call: TRBJ2-3; d_call: TRBD1; cdr3_aa: CASHTGGSTDTQYF; cdr3_nt: TGTGCCAGCCATACAGGGGGGAGCACAGATACGCAGTATTTT
clone_size: .; v_call: TRBV9; j_call: TRBJ2-7; d_call: .; cdr3_aa: CASSEGVTSVYEQYF; cdr3_nt: TGTGCCAGCAGCGAGGGGGTCACGTCAGTCTACGAGCAGTACTTC
clone_size: .; v_call: TRBV19; j_call: TRBJ2-1; d_call: .; cdr3_aa: CASSIGWGLSYNEQFF; cdr3_nt: TGTGCCAGTAGTATAGGGTGGGGACTCTCCTACAATGAGCAGTTCTTC
clone_size: .; v_call: TRBV5-1; j_call: TRBJ1-4; d_call: .; cdr3_aa: CASSIDSTNEKLFF; cdr3_nt: TGCGCCAGCAGCATAGACAGTACTAATGAAAAACTGTTTTTT